This T cell receptor delta chain was found in a study of DNA immune sequencing with unique molecular identifiers (dated by TCRdb to about 2020). About the full investigation: Immunomagnetic cell separation was used to enrich gammadelta T cells from buffy coats, and the genomic DNA of the enriched gammadelta T cells was sequenced. An ultrasensitive DNA-based TRD repertoire sequencing method using PCR-introduced unique molecular identifiers was developed and validated in the study. Validation of the sequencing method was done both on synthetic reference molecules and on blood samples taken from healthy individuals. All donors were healthy individuals, and fewer than twelve of the donors were profiled using sorted gammadelta T cells from peripheral blood. For the enriched versus non-enriched comparison, around 0.09 ug enriched gammadelta T-cell DNA and approximately 0.91 ug non-enriched PBMC DNA were sequenced. Fluorescence-activated cell sorting was used to enrich gammadelta T cells from the PBMC of 10 healthy people.

The junction shows trimming of 1 base on V and 0 bases on J, and the gene matches do not reach 35 bases of it. From cysteine to phenylalanine, the CDR3 is 28 amino acids long. The retained sequence is limited to the CDR3, 84 bases, with the frame set at the first base. CDR1 is given as TSWWSYY and CDR2 as QGS, both from the germline V gene. The receptor library was made with multiplex PCR. A 32-plex assay amplified the genomic DNA, with primers for all 8 TRDV and 4 TRDJ genes spanning the CDR3. A 12-nucleotide UMI was attached over about 3 barcoding PCR cycles, and a second PCR was then run with Illumina adapter primers. AMPure XP beads were used for library purification, and library quality was checked on a Fragment Analyzer with the HS NGS Fragment kit. Sequencing used an Illumina MiniSeq mid-output kit with around 20% PhiX and 150 cycles of paired-end reads. Under the source paper's analysis protocol: MIGEC version 1.2.9 was used to process reads, grouping reads by UMI and building error-corrected consensus sequences. Post-processing used modified VDJtools version 1.2.1 scripts and the tcR R package. TCRdb reran clone calling on the public reads with CATT; rows sharing one DNA sequence were then combined. These V and J calls rely on TCRdb rather than the paper's analysis. The sample table shows roughly 5,200 delta-chain clones, and about a tenth are seen once. The ten largest clones take up approximately 51% of the sample.

The study at large found these results: Among clonotypes in healthy donors, the most frequent TRD rearrangement was TRDV2 paired with TRDJ1. The primer-based approach cannot detect novel TRD sequences that are not targeted by the primers. Variation in TRD repertoire diversity was observed between healthy donors, with several donors found to be highly oligoclonal, in that the top 5 clonotypes exceeded half of productive molecules.

About this clone itself: The specificity of this receptor is unknown. This could be a read error, since a much larger clone is one nucleotide away.

The receptor comes from a human donor in good health. The specimen sequenced was gamma-delta T cells enriched from blood buffy coat, or unenriched PBMCs (not recorded which). The chain is made from TRDV1 and TRDJ1; 13 nucleotides in the junction match TRDD3. The J gene is absent in TCRdb and was assigned here via DNA matching to germline. The DNA is as follows: TGTGCTCTTGGGGAACCTATTGTTTTCCGACCAACTTACTGGGGGATACGCACAGTTTCGGGGTACACCGATAAACTCATCTTT. This codes for CALGEPIVFRPTYWGIRTVSGYTDKLIF.